What follows is one T cell receptor (beta chain) and its context. Antigen unknown. Using immunoSEQ multiplex PCR, the repertoire was profiled, and TCRdb retains in-frame clones only, with some absent. The data contain 250,000 to 300,000 clones, approximately 94% of them seen just once; the ten biggest clones take up 0.5% to 0.65%. The sample belongs to a study of T cell responses to AZD1222 COVID-19 vaccine. Study-wide results and caveats: Most donors were white British, females outnumbered males, and clonal diversity was possibly underestimated.

The germline V gene encodes CDR1 MNHEY and CDR2 SVGAGI. Trimming at V came to 6 bases and at J to 2 bases, leaving 6 bases not matched to a gene. CDR3 length: 15 amino acids. The rearrangement uses TRBV6-5 and TRBJ2-7; TRBD2 matches 11 bases. The receptor comes from an adult who received the AZD1222 COVID-19 vaccine. The sequenced sample was peripheral blood, obtained 28 days after the second AZD1222 dose. CDR3 loop: CASRSGTSGTYEQYF. DNA of the CDR3: TGTGCCAGCAGATCTGGGACTAGCGGAACCTACGAGCAGTACTTC.